These 18 T cell receptor beta chains were sequenced from one sample in a study of a mutant IDH1 vaccine in newly diagnosed glioma. Data came from immunoSEQ multiplex PCR; TCRdb stores just in-frame clones and leaves some out. Counted here are 43,000 or so clones, about 88% occurring once; the ten biggest clones make up 2% to 2.5%. No antigen is known for these receptors. Regarding time point: week 23, last vaccination. All doses held 300 ug of mutant IDH1 20-mer peptide, with topical imiquimod. The specimen was PBMCs, collected from a glioma patient whose treatment included an IDH1 peptide vaccine. All receptors come from a young woman with glioma. Some clones in this sample may be carry-over from other donors' samples.

The J gene is TRBJ2-7, the V gene TRBV5-1, with no clear D. The CDR3 is 12 amino acids. V lost 4 bases, J lost 3 bases, and 8 bases lay in between. CDR1 SGHRS and CDR2 YFSETQ come from the germline V gene. The CDR3 region has the DNA TGCGCCAGCAGCCCGGACGGCTACGAGCAGTACTTC. It is translated as CASSPDGYEQYF.

The chain joins TRBV6-1 to TRBJ1-3; tentative D call: TRBD1 (6 bases). This CDR3 region has 19 residues. Trimming took 3 bases from V and 0 from J, leaving 21 bases between them. The germline V gene encodes CDR1 MNHNS and CDR2 SASEGT. CDR3: CASSEASARQAASGNTIYF. The CDR3, as DNA: TGTGCCAGCAGTGAGGCTAGCGCCAGACAGGCTGCCTCTGGAAACACCATATATTTT.

The chain carries TRBV5-1 and TRBJ2-6, with D hard to call. This CDR3 is built from 18 residues. V dropped 1 base and J dropped 4 bases, with 18 bases sitting between them. Germline values: CDR1 SGHRS, CDR2 YFSETQ. CDR3 in amino acids: CASSLSVRSPGGANVLTF. DNA for the CDR3: TGCGCCAGCAGCTTGAGTGTCAGATCCCCAGGAGGGGCCAACGTCCTGACTTTC.

This chain links TRBV7-8 with TRBJ1-4; TRBD1 is a possible D gene (6 bases). The CDR3 is 15 amino acids. The germline V and J ends were trimmed by 4 bases and 3 bases, with 12 bases remaining between them. Germline V CDR1 and CDR2: SGHVS, FQNEAQ. The CDR3 nucleotides read TGTGCCAGCAGCTCCAAAGGGGGATCTAATGAAAAACTGTTTTTT. Its protein is CASSSKGGSNEKLFF.

The chain uses TRBV2 and TRBJ2-7; 8 nucleotides line up with TRBD2. Trimming removed 8 bases from V and 9 bases from J; junction bases left unmatched: 9. The CDR3 loop spans 12 amino acids. Germline V CDR1 and CDR2: SNHLY, FYNNEI. The CDR3 bases are TGTGCCAGCCGGATAGCGGGACCACCGCAGTACTTC. Residues: CASRIAGPPQYF.

This clone was seen a few times. The chain is built from TRBV19 and TRBJ1-2, with D hard to call. CDR3 length: 13 amino acids. Deletions cut 3 bases from V and 2 bases from J, with 7 bases between. The germline CDR1 and CDR2 sequences are LNHDA and SQIVND (reference sequence). The CDR3 DNA follows: TGTGCCAGTAGTATGGCGGCGAACTATGGCTACACCTTC. Translated, it gives CASSMAANYGYTF.

This clone was seen more than once but under ten times. The chain joins TRBV7-2 to TRBJ2-2; D unclear. The CDR3 has 17 amino acids. V was trimmed by 1 base and J by 0 bases, leaving 12 bases between them. Germline V gene sequence: CDR1 SGHTA, CDR2 FQGNSA. The CDR3 sequence: CASSLDLRLANTGELFF. The CDR3 DNA reads as TGTGCCAGCAGCTTAGATCTTCGACTCGCGAACACCGGGGAGCTGTTTTTT.

CDR3 region: CASREGQGPSYEQYF. DNA of the CDR3: TGTGCCAGCAGGGAGGGACAGGGACCCTCCTACGAGCAGTACTTC. This chain joins TRBV7-6 and TRBJ2-7; 9 nucleotides line up with TRBD1. CDR1 and CDR2 (germline): SGHVS, FNYEAQ. The CDR3 is made up of 15 amino acids. The J segment lost 0 bases and the V segment lost 6 bases, leaving 6 bases of the junction unmatched.

This chain connects TRBV6-4 to TRBJ1-1; D is undetermined. Trimming pared 6 bases from V and 2 bases from J, leaving 10 bases between. There are 13 residues in the CDR3. Germline CDR1 and CDR2: MRHNA and SNTAGT. The CDR3: CASSDTLNTEAFF. DNA for the CDR3: TGTGCCAGCAGCGACACACTTAACACTGAAGCTTTCTTT.

This rearrangement joins TRBV11-2 to TRBJ2-7; 13 nucleotides align to TRBD2. CDR1 and CDR2 (germline): SGHAT, FQNNGV. CDR3 length: 14 amino acids. V lost 5 bases to trimming and J lost 9 bases; unmatched junction nucleotides: 7. The CDR3 bases are TGTGCCAGCAGCCCCGGGACTAGCGGGACTAGGCAGTACTTC. It is translated as CASSPGTSGTRQYF.

The chain employs TRBV6-1 and TRBJ2-2, with 9 bases identical to TRBD1. This CDR3 has 15 residues. Germline CDR1 is MNHNS and CDR2 is SASEGT. Losses at the gene ends were 6 bases for V and 4 bases for J; bases not matched to a gene: 6. CDR3 coding DNA: TGTGCCAGCAGCCGGGACAGGGCATTCACCGGGGAGCTGTTTTTT. Amino acid sequence: CASSRDRAFTGELFF.

The V call is TRBV6-1, the J call TRBJ2-2, with 8 nucleotides matching TRBD1. Per the germline V gene, CDR1 is MNHNS and CDR2 is SASEGT. This CDR3 is 16 amino acids long. The V and J ends lost 3 bases and 1 base, in that order; junction bases with no gene match: 4. The CDR3: CASSEGTGGNTGELFF. Here the CDR3 DNA reads TGTGCCAGCAGTGAGGGAACAGGGGGGAACACCGGGGAGCTGTTTTTT.

This clone has a handful of counts. This chain connects TRBV7-9 to TRBJ2-1; the match to TRBD2 covers 8 bases. The CDR3 consists of 18 residues. The germline V gene has CDR1 SEHNR and CDR2 FQNEAQ (reference sequence). With V trimmed by 0 bases and J by 1 base, 8 bases remained unmatched. The CDR3 sequence: CASSLALLRGDSYNEQFF. In DNA, the CDR3 is TGTGCCAGCAGCTTAGCGCTATTGCGGGGGGATTCCTACAATGAGCAGTTCTTC.

This chain joins TRBV2 and TRBJ2-1, with a weak D call TRBD1 (6 bases). Germline CDR1 SNHLY, CDR2 FYNNEI. V lost 6 bases and J lost 2, with 20 bases in between. This CDR3 region has 17 residues. The CDR3 region has the DNA TGTGCCAGCAGGCCCCTCACTACCGGGACAACCTACAATGAGCAGTTCTTC. Residues: CASRPLTTGTTYNEQFF.

This chain connects TRBV4-1 to TRBJ2-1; 7 nucleotides align to TRBD2. CDR3 size: 15 residues. V lost 4 bases to trimming and J lost 8 bases; unmatched junction nucleotides: 11. Germline V gene sequence: CDR1 MGHRA, CDR2 YSYEKL. The CDR3 region has the DNA TGCGCCAGCAGCCTCAGTCTAGCGGCCCTCGATGAGCAGTTCTTC. It codes for CASSLSLAALDEQFF.

The V and J genes are TRBV6-5 and TRBJ2-7, with 8 positions matching TRBD2. Germline values: CDR1 MNHEY, CDR2 SVGAGI. With 4 bases clipped from V and 4 bases from J, the junction kept 12 bases outside the gene matches. The CDR3 spans 16 residues. The CDR3 here is CASSSRRTSIYYEQYF. The DNA of the CDR3 is TGTGCCAGCAGTTCTCGCCGGACTAGCATATATTACGAGCAGTACTTC.

The chain couples TRBV15 to TRBJ1-5, with D possibly being TRBD1 (6 bases). V lost 0 bases, J lost 4 bases, and 25 bases lay in between. The CDR3 runs 20 residues. Germline assignment: CDR1 LNHNV and CDR2 YYDKDF (reference sequence). The CDR3 is CATSREGAGPRPVRNQPQHF. CDR3 in DNA: TGTGCCACCAGCAGAGAGGGGGCGGGGCCGCGCCCGGTTCGAAATCAGCCCCAGCATTTT. Combining the CDR3 with reference TRBV15 and TRBJ1-5 gives the whole variable domain DAMVIQNPRYQVTQFGKPVTLSCSQTLNHNVMYWYQQKSSQAPKLLFHYYDKDFNNEADTPDNFQSRRPNTSFCFLDIRSPGLGDTAMYLCATSREGAGPRPVRNQPQHFGDGTRLSIL.

The gene calls are TRBV27 and TRBJ2-1; D perhaps matches TRBD1 (5 bases). Looked up from germline, CDR1 is MNHEY and CDR2 is SMNVEV (reference sequence). V dropped 2 bases and J dropped 3 bases, with 14 bases sitting between them. The CDR3 runs 16 residues. The CDR3 DNA reads as TGTGCCAGCAGTTTAGGCGACAGAGTAGTCTACAATGAGCAGTTCTTC. Residues: CASSLGDRVVYNEQFF.